The T cell receptor (beta chain) under discussion was sequenced for a study of T-cell reconstitution after alpha-beta-depleted transplantation in children. Study-wide results and limits: When one year had passed after transplant, most T-cell counts and diversity came from newly produced T cells. At day 60, the high TCRbeta diversity found in some patients originated from recipient T cells and thymic progenitors that had survived. Several hundred rapidly expanded clones from non-depleted graft cells reportedly supplied alpha-beta T cells about two months post-transplant.

Unique molecular identifiers tagged the TCRbeta library. TCRdb reanalysed the PCR reads using MiXCR and keeps one entry per CDR3 protein. The table records a few hundred thousand distinct CDR3 sequences, roughly a tenth of them present only once. This clonotype was observed a single time. The antigen remains unidentified. Mismatch with germline at one junction end may stem from a read error. CDR1 and CDR2 from the germline V gene are SGHAT and FQNNGV. The CDR3 loop spans 17 amino acids. This receptor was identified in a boy under two years old with acute myeloid leukemia, due to receive a stem cell transplant. The starting material was PBMCs, obtained before TCRalphabeta/CD19-depleted stem cell transplant. The gene calls are TRBV11-2 and TRBJ2-4; 7 bases match TRBD1. CDR3 residues: CASSLFRDSLAKNIRYF. The CDR3 bases are TGTGCCAGCAGCTTATTCCGGGACAGCTTAGCCAAAAACATTCGGTACTTC.